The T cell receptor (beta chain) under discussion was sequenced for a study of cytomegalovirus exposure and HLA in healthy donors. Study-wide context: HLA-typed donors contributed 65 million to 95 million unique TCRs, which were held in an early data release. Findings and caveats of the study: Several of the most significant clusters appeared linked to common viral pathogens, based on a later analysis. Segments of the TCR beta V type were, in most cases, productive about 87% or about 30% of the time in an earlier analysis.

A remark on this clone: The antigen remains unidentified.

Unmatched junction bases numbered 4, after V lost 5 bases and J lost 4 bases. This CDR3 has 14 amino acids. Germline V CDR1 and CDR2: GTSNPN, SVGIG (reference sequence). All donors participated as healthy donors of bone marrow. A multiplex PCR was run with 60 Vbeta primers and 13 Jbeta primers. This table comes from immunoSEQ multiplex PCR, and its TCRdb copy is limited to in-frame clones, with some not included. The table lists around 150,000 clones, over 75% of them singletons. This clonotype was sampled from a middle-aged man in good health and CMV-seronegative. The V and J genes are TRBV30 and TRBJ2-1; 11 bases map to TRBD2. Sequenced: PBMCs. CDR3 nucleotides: TGTGCCTGGGGAACTAGCGGGGGATACAATGAGCAGTTCTTC. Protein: CAWGTSGGYNEQFF.